These 4 T cell receptor beta chains were sequenced from one sample in a study of cytomegalovirus exposure and HLA in healthy donors. PCR primers comprised 60 Vbeta and 13 Jbeta primers. Assay: immunoSEQ multiplex PCR; the TCRdb copy retains only in-frame clones and omits some. This sample lists 80,000 to 95,000 clones; its ten largest clones have about 1%. The sequenced sample was PBMCs. Receptors were obtained from a woman aged 25 to 39 in good health and CMV-seronegative.

For this clone: This specimen includes other DNA sequences encoding the same CDR3. The V and J genes are TRBV4-2 and TRBJ2-5; TRBD2 might be the D (5 bases). The CDR3 sequence is 15 residues long. Trimming stripped 0 bases from V and 4 bases from J, with 12 bases between. Germline values: CDR1 LGHNA, CDR2 YNFKEQ. The CDR3 spells CASSQESAGRETQYF. In nucleotides, the CDR3 is TGTGCCAGCAGCCAAGAATCGGCGGGTCGAGAGACCCAGTACTTC.

The chain links TRBV7-9 to TRBJ1-2, with TRBD1 matching 11 bases. CDR1 is SEHNR, CDR2 FQNEAQ, per germline (reference sequence). The CDR3 has 17 amino acids. After removal of 1 base from V and 3 bases from J, the junction contained 7 bases not matched to a gene. The CDR3 spells CASSLGRTGGKDYGYTF. The CDR3 DNA reads as TGTGCCAGCAGCTTAGGTCGGACAGGGGGCAAGGACTATGGCTACACCTTC.

The V call is TRBV27, the J call TRBJ2-1, with TRBD2 matching 15 bases. V gave up 6 bases and J gave up 5 bases; unmatched junction bases: 8. The CDR3 has 17 amino acids. The germline V gene has CDR1 MNHEY and CDR2 SMNVEV (reference sequence). The CDR3 protein is CASRPGLAGGPDNEQFF. CDR3 DNA sequence: TGTGCCAGCAGACCGGGACTAGCGGGGGGCCCAGACAATGAGCAGTTCTTC.

This chain uses TRBV25-1 with TRBJ2-7, with D possibly TRBD1 on 6 matching bases. The germline CDR1 and CDR2 sequences are MGHDK and SYGVNS. Trimming took 4 bases from V and 0 from J, leaving 16 bases between them. This CDR3 region has 16 residues. CDR3 in amino acids: CASSGPSGASSYEQYF. The CDR3 nucleotides are TGTGCCAGCAGTGGGCCTTCAGGGGCTTCCTCCTACGAGCAGTACTTC.